This T cell receptor (beta chain) comes out of a study of cytomegalovirus exposure and HLA in healthy donors. The CDR3 has 17 residues. Germline-derived CDR1 and CDR2 are MNHEY and SMNVEV (reference sequence). V lost 5 bases, J lost 5 bases, and 10 bases stayed unmatched. Findings and limits, study-wide: Among TCR sequences, most were rare, though some public TCRs appeared in many donors.

This clone was recorded a few times. Antigen: not known. Researchers ran the PCR with 60 Vbeta and 13 Jbeta primers. Clones were sequenced by immunoSEQ multiplex PCR, and TCRdb holds only the in-frame ones, with some missing. In the table there are roughly 130,000 clones, roughly 80% of which are singletons. The sample comprised PBMCs. The clonotype originates from a male donor in good health and CMV-seronegative. J is TRBJ2-5 and V is TRBV27; TRBD2 matches at 14 bases. CDR3 residues: CASSKGLAGDTGETQYF. CDR3 coding DNA: TGTGCCAGCAGTAAGGGACTAGCGGGGGATACCGGTGAGACCCAGTACTTC.